What follows are 19 T cell receptor beta chains derived from one specimen sequenced in a study of blood T cell repertoires in COVID-19. Clones were sequenced by immunoSEQ multiplex PCR, and TCRdb holds only the in-frame ones, with some missing. The repertoire includes 100,000 or so clones, 80% of them detected once, and around 20% sits in the top ten. Sequencing input: peripheral blood. The source is a human donor in a cohort sampled during active COVID-19.

The rearrangement uses TRBV3-1 (or the pseudogene TRBV3-2) and TRBJ2-7, with a weak D call TRBD2 (6 bases). Trimming removed 8 bases from V and 5 bases from J, with 22 bases in between. The germline V gene encodes CDR1 LGHDT and CDR2 YNNKEL (reference sequence). The CDR3 runs 15 residues. The CDR3: CASGGWDWRVDEQYF. The CDR3 region has the DNA TGTGCCAGCGGCGGATGGGACTGGAGAGTGGACGAGCAGTACTTC.

The rearrangement links TRBV5-1 to TRBJ2-7; 12 bases line up with TRBD2. V lost 4 bases, J lost 1 base, and 9 bases stayed unmatched. This CDR3 region has 17 residues. The V gene's germline CDR1 is SGHRS and CDR2 YFSETQ. CDR3 DNA sequence: TGCGCCAGCAGCCGAACGACTAGCGGGGGTATATCCTACGAGCAGTACTTC. Translation gives CASSRTTSGGISYEQYF.

This clone was seen a single time. The J gene is TRBJ2-6, the V gene TRBV21-1; the table names TRBD1, a call not compared with the DNA. TRBV21-1 is deemed a pseudogene. CDR3 length: 17 amino acids. DNA for the CDR3: TGTGCCAGCAGCGAGGGACAGGTTAACTCTGGGGCCAACGTCCTGACTTTC. It encodes CASSEGQVNSGANVLTF.

The chain combines TRBV14 with TRBJ2-6, with unresolved D. The CDR3 covers 14 residues. V lost 4 bases to trimming and J lost 0 bases, with 4 bases between them. Germline-derived CDR1 and CDR2 are SGHDN and FVKESK. DNA for the CDR3: TGTGCCAGCAGCCTCATCTCTGGGGCCAACGTCCTGACTTTC. It specifies CASSLISGANVLTF.

The genes are TRBV2 and TRBJ2-1; TRBD1 matches 10 bases. The CDR3 covers 15 residues. Germline V CDR1 and CDR2: SNHLY, FYNNEI. V was pared by 7 bases and J by 6 bases, with 9 bases of the junction left unmatched. CDR3 DNA sequence: TGTGCCAGCACGGTCGAAGGACAGGGGGGCAATGAGCAGTTCTTC. Translated, it gives CASTVEGQGGNEQFF.

V usage is TRBV18 and J usage is TRBJ1-1; TRBD1 is a possible D gene (6 bases). Germline V lookup: CDR1 KGHSH, CDR2 LQKENI. The CDR3 is 16 amino acids. V lost 3 bases, J lost 6 bases, and 20 bases lay in between. The CDR3 loop is CASSPPPTLPGAEAFF. DNA for the CDR3: TGTGCCAGCTCACCCCCCCCGACACTACCAGGGGCTGAAGCTTTCTTT.

This sequence joins TRBV6-6 and TRBJ1-5; 8 bases agree with TRBD1. The germline CDR1 and CDR2 sequences are MNHNY and SVGAGI (reference sequence). The V segment lost 5 bases and the J segment 7 bases; nucleotides outside the gene matches: 10. The CDR3 consists of 15 residues. CDR3 residues: CASSKTGDLNQPQHF. DNA for the CDR3: TGTGCCAGCAGTAAGACAGGGGATTTAAACCAGCCCCAGCATTTT.

This sequence joins TRBV3-1 (or the pseudogene TRBV3-2) and TRBJ1-6; D perhaps matches TRBD1 (6 bases). The length of the CDR3 is 13 residues. Germline CDR1 and CDR2: LGHDT and YNNKEL (reference sequence). V gave up 0 bases and J gave up 12 bases, with 9 bases separating them. CDR3 amino acids: CASSQDGGRPLHF. The CDR3 DNA sequence: TGTGCCAGCAGCCAAGATGGGGGCCGACCCCTCCACTTT.

The chain combines TRBV9 with TRBJ2-1; 8 nucleotides align to TRBD2. Losses at the gene ends were 0 bases for V and 6 bases for J; bases not matched to a gene: 20. CDR3 length: 20 residues. Germline CDR1 and CDR2: SGDLS and YYNGEE. CDR3 region: CASSVATVLVSSGSSNEQFF. CDR3 coding DNA: TGTGCCAGCAGCGTAGCCACCGTGTTGGTTTCCAGCGGGAGTTCCAATGAGCAGTTCTTC.

This sequence joins TRBV28 and TRBJ1-6; TRBD1 aligns across 12 bases. V lost 4 bases to trimming and J lost 13 bases; unmatched junction nucleotides: 2. CDR3 length: 13 residues. Germline V CDR1 and CDR2: MDHEN, SYDVKM. The CDR3: CASSWGTGGPLHF. The CDR3 DNA sequence: TGTGCCAGCAGTTGGGGGACAGGGGGCCCCCTCCACTTT.

This clone was seen a single time. The chain carries TRBV28 and TRBJ1-2, with D possibly matching TRBD1 (5 bases). The CDR3 is 15 residues long. Looked up from germline, CDR1 is MDHEN and CDR2 is SYDVKM. Trimming cost V 8 bases and J 4 bases, with 20 bases left between them. Here the CDR3 DNA reads TGTGCCAGCCACGAGGGACTCGGGACTGGCTATGGCTACACCTTC. Amino acids: CASHEGLGTGYGYTF.

This chain uses TRBV28 with TRBJ1-6; tentatively, D is TRBD1 (6 bases). The CDR3 spans 16 residues. V shed 2 bases and J shed 7 bases, with 15 bases lying between them. The germline CDR1 and CDR2 sequences are MDHEN and SYDVKM. CDR3 sequence reads: CASSLQGTLWNSPLHF. In nucleotides, the CDR3 is TGTGCCAGCAGTTTACAGGGGACCTTATGGAATTCACCCCTCCACTTT.

This chain links TRBV12-3 or TRBV12-4 with TRBJ2-6; no clear D. CDR3 length: 11 amino acids. V gave up 4 bases and J gave up 8 bases, with 3 bases separating them. This chain's CDR3 is CASSSTNVLTF. In DNA form, the CDR3 reads TGTGCCAGCAGTTCCACCAACGTCCTGACTTTC.

The chain combines TRBV5-5 with TRBJ2-7; D unclear. CDR1 and CDR2 (germline): SGHKS, YYEKEE (reference sequence). The CDR3 is made up of 13 amino acids. The ends were cut back, 4 bases at V and 0 bases at J, with 8 bases in the middle. The CDR3 protein is CASSPYHSYEQYF. The CDR3 DNA is TGTGCCAGCAGCCCCTACCACTCCTACGAGCAGTACTTC.

This chain uses TRBV12-3 or TRBV12-4 with TRBJ1-2; possibly TRBD1 for D (5 bases). The CDR3 runs to 13 residues. V was shortened by 4 bases and J by 8 bases, with 14 bases between the two germline ends. The CDR3 is CASSSLTAGGYTF. The CDR3 DNA follows: TGTGCCAGCAGTTCTTTGACAGCTGGCGGCTACACCTTC.

The genes are TRBV5-4 and TRBJ1-1; 8 bases match TRBD1. The CDR3 totals 16 residues. Germline values: CDR1 SGHNT, CDR2 YYREEE (reference sequence). V shed 4 bases, J shed 1 base, and the junction held 9 bases outside the gene matches. CDR3 region: CASSAPGGDRNTEAFF. As DNA, the CDR3 is TGTGCCAGCAGCGCCCCAGGGGGCGACCGGAACACTGAAGCTTTCTTT.

This rearrangement joins TRBV28 to TRBJ1-1; D is ambiguous. Germline CDR1 is MDHEN and CDR2 is SYDVKM. V was shortened by 1 base and J by 6 bases, with 6 bases between the two germline ends. There are 12 residues in the CDR3. The CDR3 reads CASSLYQAEAFF. CDR3 DNA sequence: TGTGCCAGCAGTTTATATCAGGCTGAAGCTTTCTTT.

This clone occurred once. This rearrangement joins TRBV7-3 to TRBJ1-1, with a weak D call TRBD1 (6 bases). V was clipped by 0 bases and J by 1 base, with 9 bases between them. The CDR3 loop spans 15 amino acids. From germline, CDR1 is SGHTA and CDR2 FQGTGA. In DNA, the CDR3 is TGTGCCAGCAGCTTAACGACAGGCTCGAACACTGAAGCTTTCTTT. Translating gives CASSLTTGSNTEAFF.

CDR3 protein: CATSSPTGGAGANVLTF. Written as DNA, the CDR3 is TGTGCCACCAGCAGTCCTACAGGGGGCGCTGGGGCCAACGTCCTGACTTTC. This chain connects TRBV15 to TRBJ2-6; 9 positions agree with TRBD1. V shed 3 bases and J 2 bases; nucleotides not matched to a gene: 5. Germline CDR1 is LNHNV and CDR2 is YYDKDF (reference sequence). The length of the CDR3 is 17 residues.